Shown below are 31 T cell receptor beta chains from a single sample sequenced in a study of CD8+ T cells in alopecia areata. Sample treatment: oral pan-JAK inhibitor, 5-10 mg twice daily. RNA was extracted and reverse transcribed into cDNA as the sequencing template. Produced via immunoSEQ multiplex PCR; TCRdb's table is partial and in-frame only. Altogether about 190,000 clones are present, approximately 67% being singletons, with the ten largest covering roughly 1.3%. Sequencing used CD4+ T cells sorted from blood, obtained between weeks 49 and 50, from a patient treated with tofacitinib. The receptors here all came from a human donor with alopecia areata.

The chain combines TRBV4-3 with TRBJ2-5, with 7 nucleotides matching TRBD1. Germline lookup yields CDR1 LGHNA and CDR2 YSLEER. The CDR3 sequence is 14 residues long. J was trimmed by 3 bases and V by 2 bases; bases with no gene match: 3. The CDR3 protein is CASSQSGQEETQYF. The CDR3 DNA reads TGCGCCAGCAGCCAATCCGGACAGGAAGAGACCCAGTACTTC.

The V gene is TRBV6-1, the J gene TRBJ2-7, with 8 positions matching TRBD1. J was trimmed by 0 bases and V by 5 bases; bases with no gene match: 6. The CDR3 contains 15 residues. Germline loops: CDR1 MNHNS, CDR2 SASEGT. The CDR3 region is CASSTTGQVSYEQYF. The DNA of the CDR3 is TGTGCCAGCAGTACCACGGGACAGGTCTCCTACGAGCAGTACTTC.

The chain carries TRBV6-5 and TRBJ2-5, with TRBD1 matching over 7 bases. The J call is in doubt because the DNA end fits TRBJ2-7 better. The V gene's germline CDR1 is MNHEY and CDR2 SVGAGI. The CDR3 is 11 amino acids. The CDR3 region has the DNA TGTGCCAGCAACAGGGGAAACGAGCAGTACTTC. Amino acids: CASNRGNEQYF.

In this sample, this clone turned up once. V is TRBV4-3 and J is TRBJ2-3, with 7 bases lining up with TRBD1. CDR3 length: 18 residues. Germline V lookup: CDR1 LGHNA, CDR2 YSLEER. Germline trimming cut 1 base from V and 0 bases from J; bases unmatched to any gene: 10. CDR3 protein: CASSQGGRGQLSTDTQYF. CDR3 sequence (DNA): TGCGCCAGCAGCCAAGGGGGACGGGGACAGCTGAGCACAGATACGCAGTATTTT.

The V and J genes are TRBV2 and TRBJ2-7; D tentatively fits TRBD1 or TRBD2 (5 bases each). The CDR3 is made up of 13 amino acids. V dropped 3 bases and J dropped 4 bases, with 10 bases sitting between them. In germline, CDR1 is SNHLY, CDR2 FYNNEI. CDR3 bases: TGTGCCAGCAGTGACAGGGACCGATACGAGCAGTACTTC. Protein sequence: CASSDRDRYEQYF.

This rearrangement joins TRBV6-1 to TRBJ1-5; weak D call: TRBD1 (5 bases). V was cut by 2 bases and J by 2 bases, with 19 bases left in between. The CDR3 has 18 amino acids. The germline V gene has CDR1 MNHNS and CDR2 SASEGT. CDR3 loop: CASSELRPGAGRNQPQHF. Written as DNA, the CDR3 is TGTGCCAGCAGTGAACTGAGGCCTGGGGCAGGACGCAATCAGCCCCAGCATTTT.

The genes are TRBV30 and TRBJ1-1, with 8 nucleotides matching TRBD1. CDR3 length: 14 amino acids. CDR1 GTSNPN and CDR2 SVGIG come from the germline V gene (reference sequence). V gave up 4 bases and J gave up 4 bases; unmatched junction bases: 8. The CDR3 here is CAWTAYRGSTEAFF. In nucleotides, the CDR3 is TGTGCCTGGACGGCTTACAGGGGGAGCACTGAAGCTTTCTTT.

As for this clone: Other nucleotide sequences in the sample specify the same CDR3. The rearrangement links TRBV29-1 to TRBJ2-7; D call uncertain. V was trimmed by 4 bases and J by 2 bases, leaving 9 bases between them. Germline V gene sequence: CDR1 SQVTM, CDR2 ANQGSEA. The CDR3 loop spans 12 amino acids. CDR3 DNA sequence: TGCAGCGTTGGACCAGGCGCCTACGAGCAGTACTTC. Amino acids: CSVGPGAYEQYF.

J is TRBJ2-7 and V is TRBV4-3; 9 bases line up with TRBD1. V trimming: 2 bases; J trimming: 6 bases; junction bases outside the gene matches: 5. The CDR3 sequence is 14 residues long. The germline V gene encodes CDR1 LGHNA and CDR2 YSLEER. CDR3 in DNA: TGCGCCAGCAGCCAATTCCCGGACAGGGGCGAGCAGTACTTC. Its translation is CASSQFPDRGEQYF.

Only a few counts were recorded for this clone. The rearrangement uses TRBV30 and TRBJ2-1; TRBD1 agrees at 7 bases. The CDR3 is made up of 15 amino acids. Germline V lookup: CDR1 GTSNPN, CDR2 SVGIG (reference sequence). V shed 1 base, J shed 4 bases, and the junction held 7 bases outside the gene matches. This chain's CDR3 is CAWSDGTALYNEQFF. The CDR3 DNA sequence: TGTGCCTGGAGTGATGGGACAGCACTTTACAATGAGCAGTTCTTC. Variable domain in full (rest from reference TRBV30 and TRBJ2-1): SQTIHQWPATLVQPVGSPLSLECTVEGTSNPNLYWYRQAAGRGLQLLFYSVGIGQISSEVPQNLSASRPQDRQFILSSKKLLLSDSGFYLCAWSDGTALYNEQFFGPGTRLTVL.

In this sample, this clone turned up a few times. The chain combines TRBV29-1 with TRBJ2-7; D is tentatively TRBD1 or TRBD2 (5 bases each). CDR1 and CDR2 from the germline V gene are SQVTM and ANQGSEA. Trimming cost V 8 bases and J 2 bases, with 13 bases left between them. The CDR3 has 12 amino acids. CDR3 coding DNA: TGCAGCTCCCGGGACGGCGCCTACGAGCAGTACTTC. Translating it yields CSSRDGAYEQYF.

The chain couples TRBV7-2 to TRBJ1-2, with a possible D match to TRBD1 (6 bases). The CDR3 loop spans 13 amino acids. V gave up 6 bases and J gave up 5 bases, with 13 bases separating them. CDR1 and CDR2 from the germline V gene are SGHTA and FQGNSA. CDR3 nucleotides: TGTGCCAGCAGGCCCACAGGGTCTTATGGCTACACCTTC. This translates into CASRPTGSYGYTF.

The CDR3 sequence: CSGWEAEDNEQFF. The CDR3, as DNA: TGCAGCGGCTGGGAGGCCGAGGACAATGAGCAGTTCTTC. The chain uses TRBV29-1 and TRBJ2-1; possible D gene TRBD2, 6 bases. Trimming pared 7 bases from V and 5 bases from J, leaving 15 bases between. The CDR3 runs 13 residues. Germline-derived CDR1 and CDR2 are SQVTM and ANQGSEA.

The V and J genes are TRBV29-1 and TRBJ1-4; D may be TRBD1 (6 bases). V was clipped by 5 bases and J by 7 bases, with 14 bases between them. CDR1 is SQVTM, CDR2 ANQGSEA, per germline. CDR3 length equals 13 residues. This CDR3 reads CSVQGSIGEKLFF. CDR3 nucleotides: TGCAGCGTTCAGGGGTCAATAGGTGAAAAACTGTTTTTT.

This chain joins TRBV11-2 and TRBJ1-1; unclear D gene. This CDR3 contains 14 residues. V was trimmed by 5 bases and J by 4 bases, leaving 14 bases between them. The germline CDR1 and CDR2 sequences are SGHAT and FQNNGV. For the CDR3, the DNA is TGTGCCAGCAGCCCTACAGTGAGGTCCACTGAAGCTTTCTTT. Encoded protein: CASSPTVRSTEAFF.

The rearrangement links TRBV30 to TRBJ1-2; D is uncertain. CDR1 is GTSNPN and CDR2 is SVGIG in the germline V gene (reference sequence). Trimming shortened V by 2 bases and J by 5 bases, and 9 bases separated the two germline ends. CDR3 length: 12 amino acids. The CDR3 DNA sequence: TGTGCCTGGAGTTTGACGAGTTATGGCTACACCTTC. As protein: CAWSLTSYGYTF.

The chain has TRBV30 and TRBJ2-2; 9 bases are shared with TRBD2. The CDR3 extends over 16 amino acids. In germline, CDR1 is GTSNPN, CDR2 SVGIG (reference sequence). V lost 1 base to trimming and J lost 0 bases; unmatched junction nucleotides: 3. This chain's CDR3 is CAWSALAGANTGELFF. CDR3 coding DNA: TGTGCCTGGAGTGCGTTAGCGGGGGCGAACACCGGGGAGCTGTTTTTT.

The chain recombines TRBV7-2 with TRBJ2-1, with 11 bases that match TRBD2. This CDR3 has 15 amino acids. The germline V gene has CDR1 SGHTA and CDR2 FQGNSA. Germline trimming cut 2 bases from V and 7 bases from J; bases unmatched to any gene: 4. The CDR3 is CASSLRLAGGNEQFF. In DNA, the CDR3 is TGTGCCAGCAGCTTACGGCTAGCGGGGGGAAATGAGCAGTTCTTC. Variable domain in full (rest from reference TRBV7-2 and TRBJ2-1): GAGVSQSPSNKVTEKGKDVELRCDPISGHTALYWYRQSLGQGLEFLIYFQGNSAPDKSGLPSDRFSAERTGGSVSTLTIQRTQQEDSAVYLCASSLRLAGGNEQFFGPGTRLTVL.

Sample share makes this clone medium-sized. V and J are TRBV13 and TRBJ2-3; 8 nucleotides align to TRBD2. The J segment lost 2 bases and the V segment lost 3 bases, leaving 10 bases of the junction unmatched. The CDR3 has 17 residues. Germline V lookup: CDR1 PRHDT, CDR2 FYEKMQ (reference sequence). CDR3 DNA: TGTGCCAGCAGCTTCCGGACTAGCCGACTATCCACAGATACGCAGTATTTT. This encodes CASSFRTSRLSTDTQYF.

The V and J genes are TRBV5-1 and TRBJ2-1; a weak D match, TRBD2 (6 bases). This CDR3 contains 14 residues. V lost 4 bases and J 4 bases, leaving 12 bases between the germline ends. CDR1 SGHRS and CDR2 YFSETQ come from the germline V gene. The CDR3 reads CASSAGRGYNEQFF. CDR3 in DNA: TGCGCCAGCAGCGCCGGGCGGGGTTACAATGAGCAGTTCTTC.

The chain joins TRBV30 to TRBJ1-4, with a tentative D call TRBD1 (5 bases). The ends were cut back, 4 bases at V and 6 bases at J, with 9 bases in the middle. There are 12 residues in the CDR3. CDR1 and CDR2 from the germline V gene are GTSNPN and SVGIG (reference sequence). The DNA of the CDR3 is TGTGCCTGGACAGGGTTACATGAAAAACTGTTTTTT. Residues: CAWTGLHEKLFF.

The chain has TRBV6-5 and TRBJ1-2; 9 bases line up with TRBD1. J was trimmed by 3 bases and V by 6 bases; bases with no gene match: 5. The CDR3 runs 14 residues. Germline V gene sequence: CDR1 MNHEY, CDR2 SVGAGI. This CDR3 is CASRPGQGHYGYTF. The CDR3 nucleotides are TGTGCCAGCAGACCCGGACAGGGGCACTATGGCTACACCTTC.

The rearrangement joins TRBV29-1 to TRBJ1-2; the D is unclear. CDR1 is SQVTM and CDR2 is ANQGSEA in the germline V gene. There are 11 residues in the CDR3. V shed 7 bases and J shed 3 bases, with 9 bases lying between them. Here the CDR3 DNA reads TGCAGCGCCGCTCGGGACTATGGCTACACCTTC. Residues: CSAARDYGYTF.

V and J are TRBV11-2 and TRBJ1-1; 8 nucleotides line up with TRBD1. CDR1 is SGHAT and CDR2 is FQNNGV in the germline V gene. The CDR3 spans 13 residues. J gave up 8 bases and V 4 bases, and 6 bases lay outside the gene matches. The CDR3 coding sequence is TGTGCCAGCAGCTGGGACAGGCGAAGAGAAGCTTTCTTT. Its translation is CASSWDRRREAFF.

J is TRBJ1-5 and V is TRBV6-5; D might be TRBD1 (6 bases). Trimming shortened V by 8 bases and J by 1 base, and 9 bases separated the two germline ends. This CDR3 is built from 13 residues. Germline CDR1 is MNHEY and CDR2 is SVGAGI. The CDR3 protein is CASAGTSNQPQHF. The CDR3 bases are TGTGCCAGCGCGGGGACAAGCAATCAGCCCCAGCATTTT.

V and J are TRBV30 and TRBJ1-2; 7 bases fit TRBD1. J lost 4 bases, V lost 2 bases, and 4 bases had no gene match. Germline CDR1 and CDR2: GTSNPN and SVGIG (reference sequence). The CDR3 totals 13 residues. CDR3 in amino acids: CAWSSQGVYGYTF. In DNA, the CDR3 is TGTGCCTGGAGTTCCCAGGGGGTCTATGGCTACACCTTC.

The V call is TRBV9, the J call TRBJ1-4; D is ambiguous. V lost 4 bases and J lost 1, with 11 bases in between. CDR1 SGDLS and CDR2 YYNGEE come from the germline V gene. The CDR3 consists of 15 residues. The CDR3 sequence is CASSPMAGTNEKLFF. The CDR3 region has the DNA TGTGCCAGCAGCCCCATGGCAGGAACTAATGAAAAACTGTTTTTT. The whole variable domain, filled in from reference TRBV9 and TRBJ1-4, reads DSGVTQTPKHLITATGQRVTLRCSPRSGDLSVYWYQQSLDQGLQFLIQYYNGEERAKGNILERFSAQQFPDLHSELNLSSLELGDSALYFCASSPMAGTNEKLFFGSGTQLSVL.

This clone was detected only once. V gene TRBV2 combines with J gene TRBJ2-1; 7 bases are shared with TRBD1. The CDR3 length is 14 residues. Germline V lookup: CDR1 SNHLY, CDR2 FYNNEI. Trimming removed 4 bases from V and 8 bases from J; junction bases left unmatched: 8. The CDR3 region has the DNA TGTGCCAGCAGTGTGGACAGGCAAGGGGATGAGCAGTTCTTC. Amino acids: CASSVDRQGDEQFF.

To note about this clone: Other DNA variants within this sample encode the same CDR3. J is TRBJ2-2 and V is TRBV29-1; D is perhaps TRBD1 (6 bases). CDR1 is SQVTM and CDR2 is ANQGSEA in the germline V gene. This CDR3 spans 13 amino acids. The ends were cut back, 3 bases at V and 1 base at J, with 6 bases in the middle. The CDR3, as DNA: TGCAGCGTTGACAGGGGGAACACCGGGGAGCTGTTTTTT. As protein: CSVDRGNTGELFF.

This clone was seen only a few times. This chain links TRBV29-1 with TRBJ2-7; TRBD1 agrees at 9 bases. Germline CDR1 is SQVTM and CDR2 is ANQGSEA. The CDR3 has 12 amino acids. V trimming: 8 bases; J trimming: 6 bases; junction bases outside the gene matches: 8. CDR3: CSTRTGVGEQYF. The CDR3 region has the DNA TGCAGCACTCGGACAGGGGTTGGCGAGCAGTACTTC.

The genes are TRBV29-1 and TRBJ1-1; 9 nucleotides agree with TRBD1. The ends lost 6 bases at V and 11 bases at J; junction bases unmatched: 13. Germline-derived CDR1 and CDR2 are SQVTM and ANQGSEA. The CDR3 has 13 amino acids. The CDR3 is CSVRPRTGDNAFF. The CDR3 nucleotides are TGCAGCGTCCGTCCGCGGACAGGGGATAATGCTTTCTTT.